This T cell receptor (beta chain) was sequenced during a study of cytomegalovirus exposure and HLA in healthy donors. Study-wide points: Several of the most significant clusters appeared, in a later analysis, to be linked to common viral pathogens. Researchers reportedly found TCR beta sequences accurately predicted most subjects' HLA-A and HLA-B alleles.

There are a few counts of this clone. Its antigen is not identified. This PCR relied on a set of 60 Vbeta primers and 13 Jbeta primers. Here immunoSEQ multiplex PCR was the method, and the copy in TCRdb shows in-frame clones only, minus some. The table has some 150,000 clones, roughly 80% seen once. This sequence was found in a female donor in good health and CMV-seronegative. Source material: PBMCs.

CDR3 nucleotides: TGTGCCAGCTTGCAAGACAGGGGCACTGAAGCTTTCTTT. Translation: CASLQDRGTEAFF. The rearrangement joins TRBV2 to TRBJ1-1, with 8 bases identical to TRBD1. This CDR3 contains 13 residues. Trimming took 8 bases from V and 4 from J; bases not matched to a gene: 6. In germline, CDR1 is SNHLY, CDR2 FYNNEI. Looking up the rest from reference TRBV2 and TRBJ1-1 gives the full variable domain: EPEVTQTPSHQVTQMGQEVILRCVPISNHLYFYWYRQILGQKVEFLVSFYNNEISEKSEIFDDQFSVERPDGSNFTLKIRSTKLEDSAMYFCASLQDRGTEAFFGQGTRLTVV.